The 26 T cell receptor beta chains reported below all come from one sample, sequenced in a study of shared clonotypes between healthy human individuals. The naive CD8 subset, CD45RO-negative cells positively selected for CCR7, excluded terminally differentiated effector memory CD45RA+ cells. The assay was immunoSEQ multiplex PCR, and TCRdb's table has in-frame clones only and misses some. In the table there are about 820,000 clones, 80% to 95% of which are singletons. The sample was naive CD8+ T cells sorted from blood. The receptors were sampled from a man under 40 in good health.

The V gene is TRBV6-6, the J gene TRBJ2-1; 9 nucleotides match TRBD1. After removal of 10 bases from V and 0 bases from J, the junction contained 10 bases not matched to a gene. This CDR3 is 16 amino acids long. The germline gives CDR1 MNHNY, CDR2 SVGAGI (reference sequence). The CDR3 DNA is TGTGCCATCGCCGGGACAGGGACCGGCTCCTACAATGAGCAGTTCTTC. Translating gives CAIAGTGTGSYNEQFF.

The V and J genes are TRBV21-1 and TRBJ2-7; the table's TRBD2 call for D was not verified on the DNA. TRBV21-1 is a pseudogene locus. The CDR3 has 12 residues. The CDR3 loop reads CASAGATYEQYF. CDR3 DNA sequence: TGTGCCAGCGCGGGAGCAACCTACGAGCAGTACTTC.

V usage is TRBV15 and J usage is TRBJ2-3; D is undetermined. Germline lookup yields CDR1 LNHNV and CDR2 YYDKDF (reference sequence). Trimming pared 5 bases from V and 3 bases from J, leaving 18 bases between. This CDR3 spans 16 amino acids. The CDR3 protein is CATSSTPRKGTDTQYF. In DNA, the CDR3 is TGTGCCACCAGCTCCACACCAAGGAAGGGTACAGATACGCAGTATTTT.

V usage is TRBV10-2 and J usage is TRBJ1-1; weak D call: TRBD1 (5 bases). The germline V gene has CDR1 WSHSY and CDR2 SAAADI. The CDR3 is 15 residues long. With 4 bases removed from V and 4 bases from J, the gap between germline ends came to 16 bases. The CDR3 bases are TGCGCCAGCAGTGGGTCACCTGGGGGGGGCACTGAAGCTTTCTTT. The encoded protein is CASSGSPGGGTEAFF.

The chain uses TRBV7-8 and TRBJ2-7; D remains ambiguous. This CDR3 comprises 13 residues. The V end was cut by 5 bases, the J end by 7 bases, with 15 bases between. Germline V CDR1 and CDR2: SGHVS, FQNEAQ. In DNA form, the CDR3 reads TGTGCCAGCAGCCCGTTCGCAACGGTGGAGCAGTACTTC. Translation gives CASSPFATVEQYF.

The rearrangement links TRBV29-1 to TRBJ2-5, with D perhaps being TRBD1 or TRBD2 (5 bases each). The germline V gene has CDR1 SQVTM and CDR2 ANQGSEA. CDR3 length: 14 amino acids. The V end lost 4 bases, the J end lost 1 base, and 13 bases lay between the germline ends. The CDR3: CSVARVGRQETQYF. CDR3 bases: TGCAGCGTTGCGAGGGTGGGGCGCCAAGAGACCCAGTACTTC.

This chain joins TRBV30 and TRBJ2-7; no firm D call. Germline CDR1 reads GTSNPN; CDR2 reads SVGIG (reference sequence). The V gene lost 0 bases and the J gene lost 3 bases, with 15 bases spanning the gap. This CDR3 is built from 15 residues. The CDR3 protein is CAWSVSVPVNYEQYF. For the CDR3, the DNA is TGTGCCTGGAGTGTATCCGTCCCCGTAAACTACGAGCAGTACTTC.

This chain joins TRBV6-1 and TRBJ2-1, with TRBD2 matching over 9 bases. After removal of 6 bases from V and 4 bases from J, the junction contained 7 bases not matched to a gene. Germline V gene lookup returns CDR1 MNHNS and CDR2 SASEGT. The CDR3 has 15 residues. The CDR3 loop is CASSRPTSGYNEQFF. The DNA for the CDR3 is TGTGCCAGCAGCAGACCCACTAGCGGGTACAATGAGCAGTTCTTC.

The chain has TRBV13 and TRBJ1-1; a possible D gene is TRBD1 (5 bases). V lost 2 bases and J 4 bases, leaving 8 bases between the germline ends. The CDR3 is 13 amino acids. Germline V gene sequence: CDR1 PRHDT, CDR2 FYEKMQ (reference sequence). CDR3 nucleotide sequence: TGTGCCAGCAGCTTATGGGGGAGCACTGAAGCTTTCTTT. It translates to CASSLWGSTEAFF.

The gene calls are TRBV7-8 and TRBJ2-2, with TRBD1 matching over 8 bases. Trimming took 1 base from V and 3 from J; bases not matched to a gene: 19. This CDR3 has 21 amino acids. From germline, CDR1 is SGHVS and CDR2 FQNEAQ. The CDR3 reads CASSLESVDRERRGDTGELFF. For the CDR3, the DNA is TGTGCCAGCAGCTTAGAGTCTGTGGACAGGGAACGGCGGGGCGACACCGGGGAGCTGTTTTTT.

The J gene is TRBJ2-2, the V gene TRBV7-6; 7 bases match TRBD1. V was pared by 5 bases and J by 4 bases, with 10 bases of the junction left unmatched. The CDR3 consists of 16 residues. Germline V gene lookup returns CDR1 SGHVS and CDR2 FNYEAQ. The DNA of the CDR3 is TGTGCCAGCAGCGCCTGGGACAGAGAAAGCACCGGGGAGCTGTTTTTT. Protein sequence: CASSAWDRESTGELFF.

The chain combines TRBV29-1 with TRBJ2-1; 11 nucleotides match TRBD1. The junction had 10 bases not matched to a gene; V was cut back by 2 bases and J by 4 bases. Per germline, CDR1 SQVTM and CDR2 ANQGSEA. The CDR3 runs to 17 residues. The CDR3 DNA is TGCAGCGTTGAAATGGTAGCCGGGACAGGGGGGTACAATGAGCAGTTCTTC. It codes for CSVEMVAGTGGYNEQFF.

The chain couples TRBV27 to TRBJ2-7; 7 bases are shared with TRBD1. Germline CDR1 reads MNHEY; CDR2 reads SMNVEV (reference sequence). The CDR3 loop spans 11 amino acids. V was clipped by 6 bases and J by 9 bases; unmatched bases: 5. The CDR3 region is CASSRGSWQYF. CDR3 DNA: TGTGCCAGCAGCAGGGGGTCCTGGCAGTACTTC.

The chain combines TRBV29-1 with TRBJ2-7; no reliable D call. The CDR3 consists of 12 residues. The V gene lost 4 bases and the J gene lost 1 base, with 8 bases spanning the gap. Germline V gene data show CDR1 as SQVTM and CDR2 as ANQGSEA. CDR3 loop: CSVGVASYEQYF. CDR3 in DNA: TGCAGCGTTGGAGTAGCTTCCTACGAGCAGTACTTC.

The rearrangement links TRBV7-9 to TRBJ2-1; D is undetermined. Trimming removed 4 bases at V and 10 bases at J, with 8 bases between. CDR1 is SEHNR and CDR2 is FQNEAQ in the germline V gene (reference sequence). There are 11 residues in the CDR3. In DNA, the CDR3 is TGTGCCAGCAGCTCAGTGACGGAGCAGTTCTTC. Residues: CASSSVTEQFF.

In its sample, this clone was seen once. This chain uses TRBV9 with TRBJ2-3, with TRBD2 identical over 8 bases. V gave up 7 bases and J gave up 3 bases; unmatched junction bases: 13. Per germline, CDR1 SGDLS and CDR2 YYNGEE. CDR3 length: 16 residues. CDR3 sequence reads: CASGGGSGSSTDTQYF. CDR3 in DNA: TGTGCCAGCGGTGGAGGAAGCGGGAGTTCAACAGATACGCAGTATTTT.

The chain employs TRBV6-1 and TRBJ2-5; TRBD1 matches at 7 bases. The CDR3 runs to 18 residues. The trim removed 3 bases at V and 0 bases at J, leaving 13 bases unmatched. Germline loops: CDR1 MNHNS, CDR2 SASEGT. The CDR3 reads CASSEVFKGQIYQETQYF. CDR3 bases: TGTGCCAGCAGTGAGGTTTTTAAGGGACAGATTTACCAAGAGACCCAGTACTTC.

The rearrangement uses TRBV2 and TRBJ2-3; tentatively, D is TRBD2 (6 bases). Germline V gene sequence: CDR1 SNHLY, CDR2 FYNNEI. The CDR3 is made up of 12 amino acids. The ends were cut back, 6 bases at V and 4 bases at J, with 8 bases in the middle. DNA for the CDR3: TGTGCCAGCAGGGGGACTCCAGATACGCAGTATTTT. Amino acid sequence: CASRGTPDTQYF. Using reference TRBV2 and TRBJ2-3 for the parts outside the CDR3, the full variable domain is EPEVTQTPSHQVTQMGQEVILRCVPISNHLYFYWYRQILGQKVEFLVSFYNNEISEKSEIFDDQFSVERPDGSNFTLKIRSTKLEDSAMYFCASRGTPDTQYFGPGTRLTVL.

The V call is TRBV28, the J call TRBJ2-3, with a weak D call TRBD2 (5 bases). CDR3 size: 16 residues. The V end lost 2 bases, the J end lost 2 bases, and 14 bases lay between the germline ends. Germline loops: CDR1 MDHEN, CDR2 SYDVKM. The CDR3 DNA follows: TGTGCCAGCAGTTTACTGCAAGCGGACGCCACAGATACGCAGTATTTT. The encoded protein is CASSLLQADATDTQYF.

Comments on this clone: Since a far larger clone is one base different, this is likely a read error. The gene calls are TRBV11-2 and TRBJ2-7; TRBD1 matches 11 bases. The CDR3 runs to 14 residues. The germline V gene encodes CDR1 SGHAT and CDR2 FQNNGV. V shed 5 bases, J shed 3 bases, and the junction held 3 bases outside the gene matches. The CDR3 coding sequence is TGTGCCAGCAGCCCCGGGACAGGGGGCTACGAGCAGTACTTC. It is translated as CASSPGTGGYEQYF.

CDR3 coding DNA: TGTGCCAGTAGTATTTACGGGCCGCATCAGCCCCAGCATTTT. This encodes CASSIYGPHQPQHF. V gene TRBV19 combines with J gene TRBJ1-5; D unresolved. The germline V gene encodes CDR1 LNHDA and CDR2 SQIVND (reference sequence). This CDR3 has 14 residues. V dropped 3 bases and J dropped 5 bases, with 11 bases sitting between them. Based on the CDR3 plus reference TRBV19 and TRBJ1-5, the full variable domain is DGGITQSPKYLFRKEGQNVTLSCEQNLNHDAMYWYRQDPGQGLRLIYYSQIVNDFQKGDIAEGYSVSREKKESFPLTVTSAQKNPTAFYLCASSIYGPHQPQHFGDGTRLSIL.

The gene calls are TRBV18 and TRBJ2-3, with no clear D. The length of the CDR3 is 16 residues. The germline CDR1 and CDR2 sequences are KGHSH and LQKENI. V was pared by 0 bases and J by 2 bases, with 12 bases between. CDR3 sequence (DNA): TGTGCCAGCTCACCACCCAACGGACCCGACACAGATACGCAGTATTTT. This sequence encodes CASSPPNGPDTDTQYF.

The V and J genes are TRBV9 and TRBJ2-1; D possibly corresponds to TRBD2 (5 bases). CDR1 is SGDLS and CDR2 is YYNGEE in the germline V gene. Deletions cut 4 bases from V and 6 bases from J, with 20 bases between. The CDR3 covers 16 residues. As DNA, the CDR3 is TGTGCCAGCAGCCCACGAGAGGGAAGGATTGGCAATGAGCAGTTCTTC. As protein: CASSPREGRIGNEQFF.

This sequence joins TRBV30 and TRBJ2-7; a possible D gene is TRBD2 (5 bases). Between the trimmed V and J ends, which lost 0 bases and 0 bases, there was a span of 6 bases. The CDR3 is made up of 13 amino acids. The germline V gene has CDR1 GTSNPN and CDR2 SVGIG (reference sequence). For the CDR3, the DNA is TGTGCCTGGAGTGTCCTAGCCTCCTACGAGCAGTACTTC. Translating it yields CAWSVLASYEQYF. The full variable domain, completed using reference TRBV30 and TRBJ2-7, is SQTIHQWPATLVQPVGSPLSLECTVEGTSNPNLYWYRQAAGRGLQLLFYSVGIGQISSEVPQNLSASRPQDRQFILSSKKLLLSDSGFYLCAWSVLASYEQYFGPGTRLTVT.

The rearrangement joins TRBV7-6 to TRBJ2-1; 10 bases map to TRBD2. Germline CDR1 and CDR2: SGHVS and FNYEAQ. This CDR3 spans 16 amino acids. J lost 2 bases, V lost 1 base, and 2 bases had no gene match. CDR3 coding DNA: TGTGCCAGCAGCTTAGGGACTAGCGGAGCCTACAATGAGCAGTTCTTC. Its translation: CASSLGTSGAYNEQFF.

This sequence joins TRBV27 and TRBJ2-7; no clear D gene. Germline CDR1 MNHEY, CDR2 SMNVEV (reference sequence). Trimming cost V 0 bases and J 1 base, with 7 bases left between them. The CDR3 has 14 residues. CDR3 residues: CASSLSISSYEQYF. For the CDR3, the DNA is TGTGCCAGCAGTTTATCCATTTCTTCCTACGAGCAGTACTTC.